The T cell receptor beta chain described here comes from a study of T cells in Graves' hyperthyroidism and ophthalmopathy. Trimming cost V 0 bases and J 3 bases; bases outside gene matches: 5. CDR1 is SGHDT and CDR2 is YYEEEE in the germline V gene. This CDR3 comprises 16 residues. Amplification of TCR beta CDR3 regions was performed using RNA transcripts as template. A first-round RT-PCR of the TCR CDR3 used the HTBI primer set. TCRdb fed the multiplex PCR reads into MiXCR, producing one record per CDR3 protein. The repertoire holds approximately 380,000 distinct CDR3 sequences, with around a sixth as singletons. Exclusion followed for patients with uncontrolled infection, other autoimmune disease, pregnancy or lactation. Remarks on this clonotype: Its target is not known.

General study points: In the blood, most expanded thyroid clonotypes above 0.001 appeared as well. Ophthalmopathy prediction by the model preceded onset by a median approximately six months.

This TCR was recovered from a man between 18 and 29 years old with Graves' ophthalmopathy. Sequenced material: blood. The chain carries TRBV5-6 and TRBJ2-3, with 9 bases lining up with TRBD1. CDR3 sequence reads: CASSLGGDRETDTQYF. The CDR3 nucleotides read TGTGCCAGCAGCTTGGGGGGGGACAGGGAAACAGATACGCAGTATTTT.